The clone carrying this TCR beta chain has ten or more counts. Its antigen is undetermined. Isolating PBMCs gave at least 6.5 million of these cells per sample. Per sample, at least 5 micrograms of total RNA were extracted. The record originates from a study of blood T cells in healthy people across ages. Germline V gene lookup returns CDR1 DFQATT and CDR2 SNEGSKA (reference sequence). This CDR3 is built from 12 residues. V lost 0 bases and J 11 bases, leaving 8 bases between the germline ends. Using a J-beta primer mix together with a sample-barcoded 5' primer, a second PCR was run for about 6 to 11 cycles. The template-switch adaptor was a 5' adaptor with 12 random nucleotides. It tagged each cDNA molecule. One entry per CDR3 protein, called by TCRdb with MiXCR from the 5' RACE reads. The repertoire has hundreds of thousands of distinct CDR3 sequences, 29% of them found once; the top ten carry roughly 17%.

Overall study results and limits: Relative to aged donors, long-lived donors carried more naive CD4+ cells and displayed higher diversity.

The sequence was collected from a woman of 80 years or more in good health. Sequenced sample: blood. This rearrangement joins TRBV20-1 to TRBJ1-6; TRBD1 might be the D (5 bases). Here the CDR3 DNA reads TGCAGTGCTAGAGATTCGACAGCACCCCTCCACTTT. As protein: CSARDSTAPLHF.